The sequence of this T cell receptor (beta chain) was determined in a study of blood T cell repertoires in COVID-19. Study information: The origin of the acute and convalescent COVID-19 samples was the United States, Italy and Spain. T cells, B-cell-depleted T cells, or PBMCs provided the cDNA or gDNA that served as material.

Original processing methods: Amplification with reference gene primers provided the estimates of nucleated cell counts. Sequencing used immunoSEQ multiplex PCR; TCRdb keeps in-frame clones, though not all of them. From that table come the V and J calls and clone size; the DNA was used to work out D and trimming. The table lists 300,000 to 350,000 clones, around 82% of them singletons. The CDR3 loop spans 15 amino acids. The germline gives CDR1 SGHRS, CDR2 YFSETQ. With 4 bases clipped from V and 0 bases from J, the junction kept 6 bases outside the gene matches. This sequence originates from a man aged 25 to 40 with active or convalescent COVID-19. The sequenced sample consisted of peripheral blood. This rearrangement joins TRBV5-1 to TRBJ1-1; 7 bases are a match to TRBD1. The CDR3 sequence: CASSVRQGMNTEAFF. CDR3 in DNA: TGCGCCAGCAGCGTCAGACAGGGTATGAACACTGAAGCTTTCTTT. Full variable domain (rest looked up from reference TRBV5-1 and TRBJ1-1): KAGVTQTPRYLIKTRGQQVTLSCSPISGHRSVSWYQQTPGQGLQFLFEYFSETQRNKGNFPGRFSGRQFSNSRSEMNVSTLELGDSALYLCASSVRQGMNTEAFFGQGTRLTVV.